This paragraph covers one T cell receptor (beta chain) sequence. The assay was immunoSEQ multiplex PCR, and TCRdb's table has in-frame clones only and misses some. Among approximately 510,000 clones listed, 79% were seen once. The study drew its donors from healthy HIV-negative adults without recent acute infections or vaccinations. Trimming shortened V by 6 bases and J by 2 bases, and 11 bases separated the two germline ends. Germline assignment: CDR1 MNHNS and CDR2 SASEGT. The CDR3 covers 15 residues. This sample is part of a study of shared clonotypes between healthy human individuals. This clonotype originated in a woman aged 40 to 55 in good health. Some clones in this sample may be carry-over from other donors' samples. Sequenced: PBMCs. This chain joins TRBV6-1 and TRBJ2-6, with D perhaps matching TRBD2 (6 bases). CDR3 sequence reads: CASSSGGAGANVLTF. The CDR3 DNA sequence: TGTGCCAGCAGCTCAGGCGGGGCTGGGGCCAACGTCCTGACTTTC.